This record covers a single TCR beta chain. As yet, its antigen is unknown. Sequencing used immunoSEQ multiplex PCR; TCRdb keeps in-frame clones, though not all of them. The table lists tens of thousands of clones, roughly 92% of them singletons. Over chemoradiotherapy, repertoires were sampled more than once. The data originate from a study of chemoradiotherapy in HPV16-positive cancers. In germline, CDR1 is SEHNR, CDR2 FQNEAQ (reference sequence). CDR3 length equals 14 residues. V shed 3 bases and J 4 bases; nucleotides not matched to a gene: 5. Broader study findings: Non-HPV-specific T cells did not expand in tumors during treatment, whereas candidate HPV-specific clones and E7-related motifs did.

The TCR sequence derives from a human donor with HPV-associated anogenital cancer. The material was blood, obtained from a patient who underwent chemoradiotherapy. V and J are TRBV7-9 and TRBJ2-5, with TRBD2 identical over 7 bases. CDR3 sequence: CASSFGGKGETQYF. The CDR3 DNA reads as TGTGCCAGCAGCTTCGGGGGGAAGGGAGAGACCCAGTACTTC.